This T cell receptor (beta chain) was identified in a study of CD8+CD57+ T cells in acquired aplastic anemia (dated by TCRdb to about 2018). Broadly, across the study: DNA extracted from sorted CD4+ and CD8+ cells had a mean of approximately 3 ug, with a range of about 0.19 to 27.4 ug. A CD8+CD57+ expansion meant a frequency higher than the mean frequency seen in healthy subjects.

Per the germline V gene, SGHRS is the CDR1 and YFSETQ is the CDR2. The junction shows trimming of 5 bases on V and 3 bases on J, plus 15 bases between the germline ends. The CDR3 goes from the cysteine to the phenylalanine over 15 residues. Only the CDR3 region is kept as DNA, spanning 45 bases read in frame from base 1. Results the study describes overall, beyond this receptor: CD8+ Simpson's diversity did not differ significantly between patients and healthy controls (P=0.060). Over 25 CD8+ CDR3 sequences were found in both patients and controls but appeared to be highly expressed in patients and within the immunodominant clones of the patients.

Profiling of TCR beta VDJ combinations and CDR3 sequences used genomic DNA as the template. An Illumina HiSeq 2000 was the platform used for TCR repertoire sequencing. In the source study's methods: Repertoires were assessed using TRBV/TRBJ rearrangement plots, CDR3 size and DJ length profiles, and Simpson's diversity index. The immunodominant clone was defined as the most abundant DNA sequence in deep sequencing data. CDR3 amino acid sequences were checked for sharing between subjects and were compared against published repertoires and the VDJdb database. TCRdb reanalyzed the raw reads on its own, using fastp at Q25 for trimming and MiXCR for clone calling, and kept in-frame beta chains. Merged by CDR3 protein, the rows form single entries marked with the most common genes and DNA. TCRdb's processing, not the authors', yielded these V and J calls. For this sample the table gives roughly 120,000 distinct CDR3 sequences, of which about 60% were detected only once. In total, the top ten clones hold under 35% of the sample.

The patients picked for sequencing were ones in whom flow cytometry had shown an expansion of CD8+CD57+ cells. Every patient had severe acquired aplastic anemia, diagnosed using the International Study of Aplastic Anemia and Agranulocytosis and Camitta criteria. No patient had received any therapy when blood was sampled. In this study, sorted CD4+ and CD8+ T cells from the blood of healthy subjects and of severe aplastic anemia patients had their TCR repertoires deep-sequenced. In the USA, patient enrollment took place under clinicaltrials.gov protocols 00001620, 01623167, 00001397, 00071045, 00081523 and 00961064. Ficoll-Paque density gradient centrifugation was used to isolate peripheral blood mononuclear cells. Before DNA was extracted, CD4+ and CD8+ T cells were sorted using either FACS or magnetic beads. This clonotype was seen ten or more times. There is no known antigen for this receptor. Base qualities are not recorded, but no much larger clone differs from it by a single base.

Sequencing used sorted CD4+, CD8+, or CD8+CD57+ T cells (not recorded which) from PBMCs. Here the chain combines TRBV5-1 and TRBJ2-1; the D region possibly corresponds to TRBD1 (6 bases align). The source of this sequence is a human donor with aplastic anemia. The CDR3 has the sequence CASRATGTRYNEQFF. The sequence in DNA is TGCGCCAGCAGAGCTACCGGGACACGCTACAATGAGCAGTTCTTC. Full variable domain (CDR3 extended with the reference TRBV5-1 and TRBJ2-1 proteins): KAGVTQTPRYLIKTRGQQVTLSCSPISGHRSVSWYQQTPGQGLQFLFEYFSETQRNKGNFPGRFSGRQFSNSRSEMNVSTLELGDSALYLCASRATGTRYNEQFFGPGTRLTVL.